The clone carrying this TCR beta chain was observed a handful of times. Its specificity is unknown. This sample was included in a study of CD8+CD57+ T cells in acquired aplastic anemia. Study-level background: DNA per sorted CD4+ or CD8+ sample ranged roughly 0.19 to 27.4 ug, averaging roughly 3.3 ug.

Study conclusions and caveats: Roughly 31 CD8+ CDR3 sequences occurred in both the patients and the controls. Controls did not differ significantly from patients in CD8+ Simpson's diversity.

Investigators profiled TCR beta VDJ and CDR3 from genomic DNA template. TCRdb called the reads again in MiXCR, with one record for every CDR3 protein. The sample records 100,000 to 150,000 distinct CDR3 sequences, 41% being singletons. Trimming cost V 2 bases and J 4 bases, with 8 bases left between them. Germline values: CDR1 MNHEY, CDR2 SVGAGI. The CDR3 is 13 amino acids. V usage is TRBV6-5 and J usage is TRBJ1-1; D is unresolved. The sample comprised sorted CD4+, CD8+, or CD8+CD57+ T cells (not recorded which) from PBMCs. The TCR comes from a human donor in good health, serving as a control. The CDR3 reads CASSYGVFTEAFF. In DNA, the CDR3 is TGTGCCAGCAGTTACGGGGTTTTCACTGAAGCTTTCTTT.